One sample yielded the 15 T cell receptor beta chains listed below, sequenced in a study of T cells in Graves' hyperthyroidism and ophthalmopathy. The source material, RNA transcripts, was used to amplify TCR beta CDR3 regions. HTBI primers drove first-round RT-PCR of the TCR CDR3. TCRdb used MiXCR to reprocess the multiplex PCR reads, holding one entry per CDR3 protein. Of 300,000 to 400,000 distinct CDR3 sequences in the sample, 13% to 15% were seen once. Sequenced material: blood. The receptors derive from a woman aged 25 to 39 with Graves' ophthalmopathy.

This clonotype was picked up many times. The gene calls are TRBV11-3 and TRBJ2-5, with D unresolved. The CDR3 runs to 12 residues. V dropped 0 bases and J dropped 6 bases, with 5 bases sitting between them. Germline CDR1 is SGHNT and CDR2 is YENEEA. CDR3 region: CASSLDFQTQYF. The DNA of the CDR3 is TGTGCCAGCAGCTTAGATTTCCAGACCCAGTACTTC.

The gene calls are TRBV10-1 and TRBJ1-1; 10 positions match TRBD1. The CDR3 loop spans 17 amino acids. Germline assignment: CDR1 WNHNN and CDR2 SYGVQD (reference sequence). Trimming took 2 bases from V and 4 from J; bases not matched to a gene: 10. The CDR3 DNA reads TGCGCCAGCAGTGAGAGGACAGGGGGAATGGGCGGCACTGAAGCTTTCTTT. It encodes CASSERTGGMGGTEAFF.

This sequence joins TRBV10-2 and TRBJ2-3, with TRBD2 matching over 9 bases. Germline CDR1 WSHSY, CDR2 SAAADI. CDR3 length: 15 amino acids. V lost 1 base and J lost 6; bases outside the gene matches: 5. The CDR3 sequence is CASSEWLAGADTQYF. CDR3 DNA: TGCGCCAGCAGTGAGTGGTTAGCGGGGGCGGATACGCAGTATTTT.

This clonotype was recorded many times. This chain connects TRBV5-1 to TRBJ2-3, with 7 positions matching TRBD1. The CDR3 totals 14 residues. Germline V gene lookup returns CDR1 SGHRS and CDR2 YFSETQ. After removal of 0 bases from V and 5 bases from J, the junction contained 3 bases not matched to a gene. CDR3 protein: CASSLDRGRDTQYF. CDR3 DNA: TGCGCCAGCAGCTTGGACAGGGGCAGAGATACGCAGTATTTT.

This clonotype was seen ten or more times. V and J are TRBV7-2 and TRBJ2-5; D gene ambiguous. With 4 bases removed from V and 5 bases from J, the gap between germline ends came to 14 bases. Per germline, CDR1 SGHTA and CDR2 FQGNSA. This CDR3 region has 14 residues. The CDR3 DNA is TGTGCCAGCAGCTCCATAGATACTGGCGAGACCCAGTACTTC. This codes for CASSSIDTGETQYF.

In its sample, this clonotype was seen many times. The V gene is TRBV7-9, the J gene TRBJ2-7; TRBD1 might be the D (6 bases). The CDR3 covers 16 residues. V shed 8 bases and J shed 0 bases, with 20 bases lying between them. Germline V lookup: CDR1 SEHNR, CDR2 FQNEAQ (reference sequence). This CDR3 reads CASHPVQGLNSYEQYF. In nucleotides, the CDR3 is TGTGCCAGCCATCCCGTACAGGGTTTGAACTCCTACGAGCAGTACTTC.

At least ten counts were recorded for this clonotype. CDR3 in DNA: TGCAGTGCTAGAGTTCCAGCGGGACTAGCGGGGGGGAACACCGGGGAGCTGTTTTTT. It translates to CSARVPAGLAGGNTGELFF. The chain carries TRBV20-1 and TRBJ2-2, with 15 bases that match TRBD2. The V segment lost 1 base and the J segment 1 base; nucleotides outside the gene matches: 7. Germline CDR1 and CDR2: DFQATT and SNEGSKA (reference sequence). The CDR3 spans 19 residues.

This clonotype has a handful of counts. This chain connects TRBV12-3 or TRBV12-4 to TRBJ1-2; perhaps TRBD1 as D (5 bases). The CDR3 loop spans 14 amino acids. The V gene lost 6 bases and the J gene lost 4 bases, with 15 bases spanning the gap. In DNA, the CDR3 is TGTGCCAGCAGCTCAGGCGGGGCAATCTATGGCTACACCTTC. It codes for CASSSGGAIYGYTF.

The chain carries TRBV10-1 and TRBJ2-1, with 12 bases matching TRBD1. Trimming cost V 1 base and J 11 bases; bases outside gene matches: 9. This CDR3 has 16 amino acids. Germline CDR1 reads WNHNN; CDR2 reads SYGVQD (reference sequence). As DNA, the CDR3 is TGCGCCAGCAGTGAGTTACCGGGACAGGGGGCGAATAAGCAGTTCTTC. Encoded protein: CASSELPGQGANKQFF.

This sequence joins TRBV6-1 and TRBJ2-3; 7 nucleotides match TRBD2. Germline values: CDR1 MNHNS, CDR2 SASEGT. V was pared by 5 bases and J by 3 bases, with 8 bases of the junction left unmatched. The CDR3 runs 15 residues. As DNA, the CDR3 is TGTGCCAGCAGTCATAGCGGGCTGCTTACAGATACGCAGTATTTT. Protein: CASSHSGLLTDTQYF.

This clonotype was counted ten times or more. V gene TRBV12-3 or TRBV12-4 combines with J gene TRBJ2-7; 15 bases are shared with TRBD2. CDR3 length equals 18 residues. Trimming at V came to 1 base and at J to 0 bases, leaving 4 bases not matched to a gene. As DNA, the CDR3 is TGTGCCAGCAGTTTAGGAGGGGGACTAGCGGGGGGCTCCTACGAGCAGTACTTC. This translates into CASSLGGGLAGGSYEQYF.

This clonotype was observed many times. This chain joins TRBV7-9 and TRBJ2-1; 10 bases are a match to TRBD2. Germline CDR1 SEHNR, CDR2 FQNEAQ (reference sequence). The CDR3 length is 16 residues. V shed 0 bases, J shed 2 bases, and the junction held 1 base outside the gene matches. The CDR3 bases are TGTGCCAGCAGCTTAGCTACTAGCGGGGCCTACAATGAGCAGTTCTTC. Its translation: CASSLATSGAYNEQFF.

Concerning this clonotype: This may arise from a read error, as a much more abundant clone is one base away. This chain links TRBV20-1 with TRBJ1-1; D gene unclear. Germline CDR1 DFQATT, CDR2 SNEGSKA (reference sequence). V was cut by 5 bases and J by 9 bases, with 19 bases left in between. The CDR3 spans 13 residues. The CDR3 spells CSAVEGKINQAFF. Here the CDR3 DNA reads TGCAGTGCTGTCGAGGGTAAAATTAATCAAGCTTTCTTT.

At least ten counts were recorded for this clonotype. J is TRBJ2-1 and V is TRBV5-4, with D uncertain. The V gene's germline CDR1 is SGHNT and CDR2 YYREEE (reference sequence). The CDR3 contains 10 residues. V was clipped by 5 bases and J by 9 bases, with 6 bases between them. This chain's CDR3 is CASSKLEQFF. The CDR3 DNA reads TGTGCCAGCAGTAAACTTGAGCAGTTCTTC. The full variable domain, its missing parts supplied by reference TRBV5-4 and TRBJ2-1, is ETGVTQSPTHLIKTRGQQVTLRCSSQSGHNTVSWYQQALGQGPQFIFQYYREEENGRGNFPPRFSGLQFPNYSSELNVNALELDDSALYLCASSKLEQFFGPGTRLTVL.

This clonotype was counted between two and nine times. Just one base apart from a much larger clone, this may be a read error. The chain couples TRBV14 to TRBJ2-7, with unresolved D. The germline gives CDR1 SGHDN, CDR2 FVKESK. This CDR3 spans 13 amino acids. Here the CDR3 DNA reads TGTGCCAGCTGCCAAGTAGACCGCTACGAGCAGTACTTC. It specifies CASCQVDRYEQYF.